This entry lists 23 T cell receptor beta chains sequenced from one sample in a study of T cell changes during pregnancy in multiple sclerosis (dated by TCRdb to between 2017 and 2020). The method was the immunoSEQ multiplex PCR assay. The table comes from immuneACCESS by way of TCRdb, which keeps in-frame sequences with V and J called. Part of the clones is missing from these tables; in studies checked, under half for an unresolved V gene and the rest for unknown reasons. The sample data list roughly 45,000 clones, and 93% of these were observed just once. Around 3.9% of the sample is in the top ten clones. Sequenced here: CD8+ T cells from peripheral blood mononuclear cells, sampled after pregnancy. These receptors all stem from a female donor with multiple sclerosis, enrolled in a pregnancy study.

The V call is TRBV27, the J call TRBJ1-1; D is unclear. V dropped 3 bases and J dropped 5 bases, with 13 bases sitting between them. This CDR3 has 14 amino acids. CDR1 and CDR2 (germline): MNHEY, SMNVEV (reference sequence). The CDR3 DNA is TGTGCCAGCAGTTTCGGAGGAGGACCGACTGAAGCTTTCTTT. Protein: CASSFGGGPTEAFF.

The V gene is TRBV7-3, the J gene TRBJ1-1; 7 positions agree with TRBD1. The length of the CDR3 is 13 residues. Looked up from germline, CDR1 is SGHTA and CDR2 is FQGTGA. The V segment lost 4 bases and the J segment 1 base; nucleotides outside the gene matches: 0. The DNA of the CDR3 is TGTGCCAGCAGCTCAGGGGGGAACACTGAAGCTTTCTTT. It yields the protein CASSSGGNTEAFF. Based on the CDR3 plus reference TRBV7-3 and TRBJ1-1, the full variable domain is GAGVSQTPSNKVTEKGKYVELRCDPISGHTALYWYRQSLGQGPEFLIYFQGTGAADDSGLPNDRFFAVRPEGSVSTLKIQRTERGDSAVYLCASSSGGNTEAFFGQGTRLTVV.

The chain couples TRBV4-3 to TRBJ1-1; 7 positions agree with TRBD1. CDR1 and CDR2 (germline): LGHNA, YSLEER. The CDR3 runs to 15 residues. With 1 base clipped from V and 3 bases from J, the junction kept 5 bases outside the gene matches. The CDR3 nucleotides read TGCGCCAGCAGCCAAGCCCCAGGGGGTTACACTGAAGCTTTCTTT. Translating gives CASSQAPGGYTEAFF.

The chain combines TRBV28 with TRBJ2-4, with TRBD2 identical over 8 bases. Germline CDR1 MDHEN, CDR2 SYDVKM. The CDR3 length is 15 residues. V was pared by 6 bases and J by 0 bases, with 4 bases of the junction left unmatched. In DNA, the CDR3 is TGTGCCAGCAGGACCCTAGCGGGAGCCAAAAACATTCAGTACTTC. The encoded protein is CASRTLAGAKNIQYF. The whole variable domain, remainder taken from reference TRBV28 and TRBJ2-4, is DVKVTQSSRYLVKRTGEKVFLECVQDMDHENMFWYRQDPGLGLRLIYFSYDVKMKEKGDIPEGYSVSREKKERFSLILESASTNQTSMYLCASRTLAGAKNIQYFGAGTRLSVL.

J is TRBJ1-1 and V is TRBV5-8; D may be TRBD1 (5 bases). The CDR3 loop spans 14 amino acids. Germline lookup yields CDR1 SGHTS and CDR2 YDEGEE. Trimming pared 3 bases from V and 4 bases from J, leaving 13 bases between. The CDR3 protein is CASSSPGGATEAFF. DNA for the CDR3: TGTGCCAGCAGCTCCCCGGGAGGGGCCACTGAAGCTTTCTTT. Full variable domain (missing parts from reference TRBV5-8 and TRBJ1-1): EAGVTQSPTHLIKTRGQQATLRCSPISGHTSVYWYQQALGLGLQFLLWYDEGEERNRGNFPPRFSGRQFPNYSSELNVNALELEDSALYLCASSSPGGATEAFFGQGTRLTVV.

V and J are TRBV29-1 and TRBJ2-7; D might be TRBD1 (6 bases). Trimming took 7 bases from V and 2 from J, leaving 15 bases between them. Germline values: CDR1 SQVTM, CDR2 ANQGSEA. The CDR3 sequence is 13 residues long. CDR3 loop: CSAANREPYEQYF. The CDR3 DNA reads TGCAGCGCCGCCAACAGGGAACCCTACGAGCAGTACTTC.

The chain uses TRBV28 and TRBJ2-5; the D gene is possibly TRBD1 (5 bases). CDR1 MDHEN and CDR2 SYDVKM come from the germline V gene. Trimming removed 6 bases at V and 2 bases at J, with 19 bases between. CDR3 size: 16 residues. The CDR3 is CASSPRQIDLQETQYF. CDR3 coding DNA: TGTGCCAGCAGCCCACGACAGATAGATCTTCAAGAGACCCAGTACTTC.

The chain has TRBV7-6 and TRBJ1-1, with D unresolved. Germline CDR1 is SGHVS and CDR2 is FNYEAQ. The CDR3 runs to 11 residues. Deletions cut 5 bases from V and 4 bases from J, with 5 bases between. As DNA, the CDR3 is TGTGCCAGCAGCGAGGGCACTGAAGCTTTCTTT. Translating it yields CASSEGTEAFF.

The chain carries TRBV7-9 and TRBJ1-1; D is unclear. Germline CDR1 and CDR2: SEHNR and FQNEAQ (reference sequence). Trimming shortened V by 8 bases and J by 1 base, and 11 bases separated the two germline ends. The CDR3 is 13 amino acids. Written as DNA, the CDR3 is TGTGCCAGCTCCCTAGCCGGGAACACTGAAGCTTTCTTT. As protein: CASSLAGNTEAFF.

This clone has only one observation. The chain is built from TRBV14 and TRBJ2-3; 7 bases map to TRBD1. Trimming at V came to 0 bases and at J to 6 bases, leaving 12 bases not matched to a gene. The CDR3 length is 17 residues. Per germline, CDR1 SGHDN and CDR2 FVKESK. The CDR3 bases are TGTGCCAGCAGCCAAGAGGTTCCGGGACAGTTCATGGATACGCAGTATTTT. This sequence encodes CASSQEVPGQFMDTQYF. Together with reference TRBV14 and TRBJ2-3, the CDR3 gives the full variable domain: EAGVTQFPSHSVIEKGQTVTLRCDPISGHDNLYWYRRVMGKEIKFLLHFVKESKQDESGMPNNRFLAERTGGTYSTLKVQPAELEDSGVYFCASSQEVPGQFMDTQYFGPGTRLTVL.

The chain uses TRBV9 and TRBJ1-2, with TRBD1 matching over 7 bases. The junction had 7 bases not matched to a gene; V was cut back by 4 bases and J by 7 bases. The V gene's germline CDR1 is SGDLS and CDR2 YYNGEE. This CDR3 comprises 13 residues. As DNA, the CDR3 is TGTGCCAGCAGCCCAACGACAGGGACTGGCTACACCTTC. This sequence encodes CASSPTTGTGYTF.

The chain combines TRBV27 with TRBJ2-1; 7 bases are shared with TRBD2. J was trimmed by 6 bases and V by 3 bases; bases with no gene match: 14. CDR1 and CDR2 (germline): MNHEY, SMNVEV (reference sequence). CDR3 length: 17 residues. This CDR3 reads CASSFRQWGLIGNEQFF. The CDR3 bases are TGTGCCAGCAGTTTTCGCCAATGGGGACTAATTGGCAATGAGCAGTTCTTC.

This clone was found once. The gene calls are TRBV27 and TRBJ2-7; no firm D call. V was clipped by 1 base and J by 5 bases, with 9 bases between them. Germline CDR1 MNHEY, CDR2 SMNVEV (reference sequence). This CDR3 has 13 residues. CDR3 loop: CASSLLMEHEQYF. For the CDR3, the DNA is TGTGCCAGCAGTTTATTAATGGAGCACGAGCAGTACTTC.

This clone was recorded only once. V and J are TRBV7-2 and TRBJ2-1, with no clear D. V gave up 5 bases and J gave up 7 bases, with 9 bases separating them. The germline V gene encodes CDR1 SGHTA and CDR2 FQGNSA. The CDR3 runs to 12 residues. The CDR3, as DNA: TGTGCCAGCAGCGCGTCCCTGAATGAGCAGTTCTTC. Its translation is CASSASLNEQFF.

The gene calls are TRBV5-4 and TRBJ1-2; perhaps TRBD1 as D (6 bases). The CDR3 covers 14 residues. V gave up 0 bases and J gave up 4 bases, with 10 bases separating them. Germline V gene sequence: CDR1 SGHNT, CDR2 YYREEE (reference sequence). DNA for the CDR3: TGTGCCAGCAGCTTGGGGACAGACTTCTATGGCTACACCTTC. Its translation: CASSLGTDFYGYTF.

This chain links TRBV6-5 with TRBJ2-1, with a possible D match to TRBD1 (6 bases). CDR1 and CDR2 (germline): MNHEY, SVGAGI. The CDR3 consists of 12 residues. Trimming cost V 4 bases and J 13 bases, with 14 bases left between them. The CDR3 loop is CASSWGGGTQFF. The CDR3 DNA reads as TGTGCCAGCAGTTGGGGTGGGGGCACACAGTTCTTC.

The gene calls are TRBV28 and TRBJ2-7; maybe TRBD1 (5 bases). V was pared by 5 bases and J by 2 bases, with 13 bases between. The germline V gene encodes CDR1 MDHEN and CDR2 SYDVKM. The CDR3 has 14 residues. The CDR3 nucleotides are TGTGCCAGCAGTCAAGGGGTATGGGCCTACGAGCAGTACTTC. Translation gives CASSQGVWAYEQYF.

This clone was seen only once. The chain employs TRBV2 and TRBJ2-1, with D possibly matching TRBD1 (5 bases). Trimming shortened V by 7 bases and J by 2 bases, and 18 bases separated the two germline ends. There are 16 residues in the CDR3. CDR1 is SNHLY and CDR2 is FYNNEI in the germline V gene. CDR3 in amino acids: CASTEIGDVTYNEQFF. The DNA of the CDR3 is TGTGCCAGCACCGAAATAGGGGATGTGACCTACAATGAGCAGTTCTTC. The whole variable domain, remainder taken from reference TRBV2 and TRBJ2-1, is EPEVTQTPSHQVTQMGQEVILRCVPISNHLYFYWYRQILGQKVEFLVSFYNNEISEKSEIFDDQFSVERPDGSNFTLKIRSTKLEDSAMYFCASTEIGDVTYNEQFFGPGTRLTVL.

The rearrangement links TRBV12-5 to TRBJ1-6; TRBD1 aligns across 8 bases. The germline gives CDR1 LGHNT, CDR2 FRNRAP. With 5 bases clipped from V and 10 bases from J, the junction kept 13 bases outside the gene matches. The CDR3 loop spans 16 amino acids. CDR3 DNA sequence: TGTGCTAGTGGTATCCGGACAGGGACCGATCTGTCACCCCTCCACTTT. Translated: CASGIRTGTDLSPLHF.

The rearrangement uses TRBV27 and TRBJ2-7, with 8 bases lining up with TRBD1. Germline loops: CDR1 MNHEY, CDR2 SMNVEV (reference sequence). With V trimmed by 3 bases and J by 1 base, 2 bases remained unmatched. This CDR3 contains 14 residues. The CDR3 loop is CASSFGTGSYEQYF. The CDR3 DNA reads as TGTGCCAGCAGTTTCGGGACAGGATCCTACGAGCAGTACTTC.

The rearrangement links TRBV29-1 to TRBJ2-5; 9 nucleotides agree with TRBD2. The CDR3 consists of 16 residues. Per the germline V gene, CDR1 is SQVTM and CDR2 is ANQGSEA. V lost 0 bases and J lost 1; bases outside the gene matches: 6. The DNA for the CDR3 is TGCAGCGTTGAAGATGAGGGACTAGCTAGCCAAGAGACCCAGTACTTC. Its translation is CSVEDEGLASQETQYF. The entire variable domain, with the rest obtained from reference TRBV29-1 and TRBJ2-5, is as follows: SAVISQKPSRDICQRGTSLTIQCQVDSQVTMMFWYRQQPGQSLTLIATANQGSEATYESGFVIDKFPISRPNLTFSTLTVSNMSPEDSSIYLCSVEDEGLASQETQYFGPGTRLLVL.

The V call is TRBV14, the J call TRBJ2-7; tentatively, D is TRBD1 (5 bases). From germline, CDR1 is SGHDN and CDR2 FVKESK. The CDR3 has 16 residues. Trimming stripped 2 bases from V and 0 bases from J, with 14 bases between. The CDR3 coding sequence is TGTGCCAGCAGCCAAACAGAACTCAGGGACTCCTACGAGCAGTACTTC. Amino acid sequence: CASSQTELRDSYEQYF.

In DNA, the CDR3 is TGTGCCAGCAGCCACAAACCGGGACAGGGAACAGATACGCAGTATTTT. Translation gives CASSHKPGQGTDTQYF. The V gene is TRBV7-6, the J gene TRBJ2-3; 9 positions match TRBD1. This CDR3 has 16 residues. Germline CDR1 is SGHVS and CDR2 is FNYEAQ. Unmatched junction bases numbered 9, after V lost 5 bases and J lost 3 bases.